The T cell receptor (beta chain) under discussion was sequenced for a study of T cell responses to AZD1222 COVID-19 vaccine. The method was immunoSEQ multiplex PCR; TCRdb's version includes in-frame clones alone and lacks a portion of them. The table has some 150,000 clones, 80% to 95% seen once; the top ten hold about 3.7%. CDR1 and CDR2 from the germline V gene are LGHDT and YNNKEL (reference sequence). V lost 1 base and J 7 bases, leaving 7 bases between the germline ends. This CDR3 comprises 12 residues. Sequencing was performed on peripheral blood, taken 28 days after the second AZD1222 dose. The rearrangement uses TRBV3-1 (or the pseudogene TRBV3-2) and TRBJ1-2, with D unresolved. This TCR was recovered from an adult who received the AZD1222 COVID-19 vaccine. CDR3 region: CASSQGGVGYTF. The DNA for the CDR3 is TGTGCCAGCAGCCAAGGTGGGGTTGGCTACACCTTC.